The rows below give T cell receptor beta chains drawn from one sample of a study of cytomegalovirus exposure and HLA in healthy donors. Produced via immunoSEQ multiplex PCR; TCRdb's table is partial and in-frame only. The sample has 55,000 to 65,000 clones, 90% seen once. The source material was PBMCs. The receptor source for this set is a man between 18 and 35 years old in good health and CMV-seronegative. The CDR3 runs from the conserved cysteine through the conserved F or W. A D gene is named only where the DNA matches it firmly. The size entry is marked missing in some rows and otherwise reads once, few, many or a size class.

clone size	D gene	V gene	CDR3 length	J gene	CDR3 DNA	CDR3 protein
once	.	TRBV28	16	TRBJ1-5	TGTGCCAGCAGTCCCTGGCAGGTGATGAGCAATCAGCCCCAGCATTTT	CASSPWQVMSNQPQHF
medium-sized	TRBD2	TRBV6-4	18	TRBJ2-1	TGTGCCAGCAGTGAAACACTGACTCTAGCGGGAGCGGACAATGAGCAGTTCTTC	CASSETLTLAGADNEQFF
.	.	TRBV27	13	TRBJ1-2	TGTGCCAGCAGTTTGTTGGGGAGTGGTGGCTACACCTTC	CASSLLGSGGYTF
.	TRBD2	TRBV5-3	19	TRBJ2-6	TGTGCCAGAAGCTCGTTAGCGGGAGGGCCAAGCTCTGGGGCCAACGTCCTGACTTTC	CARSSLAGGPSSGANVLTF
.	TRBD2	TRBV4-3	16	TRBJ2-7	TGCGCCAGCAGCCCAAGTGCTAGCGGGGAGACCTACGAGCAGTACTTC	CASSPSASGETYEQYF
.	.	TRBV9	14	TRBJ2-2	TGTGCCAGCAGCGTAGTCGAAGCTACCGGGGAGCTGTTTTTT	CASSVVEATGELFF
few	TRBD1	TRBV28	16	TRBJ1-2	TGTGCCAGCAGCGTAGGCGGGACAGGGATATCGGATGGCTACACCTTC	CASSVGGTGISDGYTF
once	TRBD2	TRBV28	15	TRBJ2-4	TGTGCCAGCAGTTTGGGGCTAGCGGGAGTAAACATTCAGTACTTC	CASSLGLAGVNIQYF
.	.	TRBV7-8	14	TRBJ2-3	TGTGCCAGCAGCTTATGGCGGAGCACAGATACGCAGTATTTT	CASSLWRSTDTQYF
.	.	TRBV18	15	TRBJ1-1	TGTGCCAGCTCCCCAACTGAGGAGGTGATCACTGAAGCTTTCTTT	CASSPTEEVITEAFF
once	TRBD2	TRBV4-1	16	TRBJ2-3	TGCGCCAGCAGCCAAGTCTGGGGTCGGGAGGCAGATACGCAGTATTTT	CASSQVWGREADTQYF
.	TRBD1	TRBV27	14	TRBJ2-1	TGTGCCAGCAGCCCCGGGACAGGTTACAATGAGCAGTTCTTC	CASSPGTGYNEQFF
.	.	TRBV11-2	16	TRBJ2-7	TGTGCCAGCAGCTTAGAGGGAGGACAACGTATCTACGAGCAGTACTTC	CASSLEGGQRIYEQYF
.	TRBD2	TRBV25-1	13	TRBJ2-7	TGTGCCAGCAGTGAATGGGGGGGGAGCGAGCAGTACTTC	CASSEWGGSEQYF
.	TRBD2	TRBV9	19	TRBJ2-1	TGTGCCAGCAGCGCCGAAGGATGGACTAGCGGAAGCTCCTACAATGAGCAGTTCTTC	CASSAEGWTSGSSYNEQFF
few	TRBD2	TRBV6-5	16	TRBJ2-2	TGTGCCAGCAGTTATTCCGGGACTAGCGCATCCGGGGAGCTGTTTTTT	CASSYSGTSASGELFF
once	.	TRBV29-1	13	TRBJ2-5	TGCAGCGTTGAAGTAGGGGTCCAAGAGACCCAGTACTTC	CSVEVGVQETQYF
.	.	TRBV7-8	16	TRBJ1-5	TGTGCCAGCAGCTTAAAGGGAGCGGGGGGCAATCAGCCCCAGCATTTT	CASSLKGAGGNQPQHF
.	TRBD1	TRBV11-1	13	TRBJ1-5	TGTGCCAGCAGCAAGACAGGGGGGCAGCCCCAGCATTTT	CASSKTGGQPQHF
.	.	TRBV5-1	15	TRBJ1-2	TGCGCCAGCAGCTTGGATCCCACCCCTGCGTATGGCTACACCTTC	CASSLDPTPAYGYTF
.	.	TRBV28	14	TRBJ2-1	TGTGCCAGCAGTTTTCGCGGCAGGGGCAATGAGCAGTTCTTC	CASSFRGRGNEQFF
.	TRBD1	TRBV15	15	TRBJ2-2	TGTGCCACCAGCAGGGAGACAGGGAATGGCGGGGAGCTGTTTTTT	CATSRETGNGGELFF
.	TRBD2	TRBV5-1	15	TRBJ2-1	TGCGCCAGCAGCTTGGATCTAGCGGGAATCGTTGAGCAGTTCTTC	CASSLDLAGIVEQFF
.	TRBD1	TRBV28	15	TRBJ1-1	TGTGCCAGCAGTTTAGGGGGACAGGTGAACACTGAAGCTTTCTTT	CASSLGGQVNTEAFF
.	TRBD2	TRBV27	14	TRBJ2-7	TGTGCCAGCAGTTATCGGGGGGACTCCTACGAGCAGTACTTC	CASSYRGDSYEQYF
.	.	TRBV6-5	14	TRBJ2-1	TGTGCCAGCAGTTCCGGGGGGACAAACAATGAGCAGTTCTTC	CASSSGGTNNEQFF
.	.	TRBV7-2	12	TRBJ2-4	TGTGCCAGCAGCTTTGCCCGGGACATTCAGTACTTC	CASSFARDIQYF
.	TRBD2	TRBV6-4	15	TRBJ2-1	TGTGCCAGCAGTGAAGGACTAGCGGGTCCCAATGAGCAGTTCTTC	CASSEGLAGPNEQFF
.	.	TRBV28	13	TRBJ1-1	TGTGCCAGCAGTTTTGAAGCACTCCCTGAAGCTTTCTTT	CASSFEALPEAFF
.	.	TRBV27	13	TRBJ2-7	TGTGCCAGCAGTACCCTACGGGGCTACGAGCAGTACTTC	CASSTLRGYEQYF
.	.	TRBV6-6	14	TRBJ1-2	TGTGCCAGCACCTCAGGGAGGGGTCTCTATGGCTACACCTTC	CASTSGRGLYGYTF
.	.	TRBV6-5	15	TRBJ1-4	TGTGCCAGCAGTTACTCGGGCAGGCCATATGAAAAACTGTTTTTT	CASSYSGRPYEKLFF
.	TRBD2	TRBV9	16	TRBJ2-1	TGTGCCAGCAGCCTCACCGGGACTAGGGTTTTAGGTGAGCAGTTCTTC	CASSLTGTRVLGEQFF
.	.	TRBV7-8	12	TRBJ2-2	TGTGCCAGCAGCCAGGGAAACGGGGAGCTGTTTTTT	CASSQGNGELFF
.	.	TRBV2	13	TRBJ2-2	TGTGCTACCGGACAGACGAACACCGGGGAGCTGTTTTTT	CATGQTNTGELFF
.	TRBD1	TRBV9	15	TRBJ1-1	TGTGCCAGCAGCGTAGCCCAGGGGGCGAACACTGAAGCTTTCTTT	CASSVAQGANTEAFF